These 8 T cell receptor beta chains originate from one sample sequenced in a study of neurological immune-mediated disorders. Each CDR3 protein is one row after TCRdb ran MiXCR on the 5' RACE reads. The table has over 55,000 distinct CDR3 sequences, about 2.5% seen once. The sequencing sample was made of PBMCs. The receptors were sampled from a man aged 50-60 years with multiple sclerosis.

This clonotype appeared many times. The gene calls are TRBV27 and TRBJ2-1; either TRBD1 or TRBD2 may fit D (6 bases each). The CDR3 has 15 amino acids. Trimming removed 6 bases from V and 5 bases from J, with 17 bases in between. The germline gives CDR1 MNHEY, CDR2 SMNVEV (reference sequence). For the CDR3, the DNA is TGTGCCAGCAGCAAAGGGGGACTGGGGGACAATGAGCAGTTCTTC. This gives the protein CASSKGGLGDNEQFF.

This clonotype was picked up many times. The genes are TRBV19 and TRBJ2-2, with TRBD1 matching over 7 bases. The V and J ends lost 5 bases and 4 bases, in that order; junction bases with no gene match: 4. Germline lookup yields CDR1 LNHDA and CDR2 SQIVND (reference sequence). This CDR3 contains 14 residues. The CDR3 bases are TGTGCCAGTAGTGAACAGGGGTTCACCGGGGAGCTGTTTTTT. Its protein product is CASSEQGFTGELFF.

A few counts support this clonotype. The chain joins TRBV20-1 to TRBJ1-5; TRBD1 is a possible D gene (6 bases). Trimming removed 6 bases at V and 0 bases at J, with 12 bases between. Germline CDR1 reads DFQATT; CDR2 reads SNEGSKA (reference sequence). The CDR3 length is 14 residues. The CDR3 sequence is CSAQRQASNQPQHF. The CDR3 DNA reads TGCAGTGCGCAAAGACAGGCTAGCAATCAGCCCCAGCATTTT.

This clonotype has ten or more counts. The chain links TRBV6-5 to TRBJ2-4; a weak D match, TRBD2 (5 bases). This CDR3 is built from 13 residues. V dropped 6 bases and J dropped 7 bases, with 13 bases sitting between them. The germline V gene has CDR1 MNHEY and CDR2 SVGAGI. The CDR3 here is CASSGGLWNIQYF. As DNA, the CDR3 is TGTGCCAGCAGCGGCGGACTCTGGAACATTCAGTACTTC.

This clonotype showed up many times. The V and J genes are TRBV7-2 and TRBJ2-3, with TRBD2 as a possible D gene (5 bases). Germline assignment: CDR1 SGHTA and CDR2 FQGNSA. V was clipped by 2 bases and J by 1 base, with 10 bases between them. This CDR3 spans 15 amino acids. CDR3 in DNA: TGTGCCAGCAGCTTACGGGGAAGAGGCACAGATACGCAGTATTTT. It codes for CASSLRGRGTDTQYF.

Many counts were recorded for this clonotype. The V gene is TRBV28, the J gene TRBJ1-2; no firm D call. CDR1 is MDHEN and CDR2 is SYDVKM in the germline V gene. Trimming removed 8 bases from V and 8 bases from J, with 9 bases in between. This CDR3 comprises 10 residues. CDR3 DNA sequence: TGTGCCAGCCGGCGAGGAGGCTACACCTTC. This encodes CASRRGGYTF.

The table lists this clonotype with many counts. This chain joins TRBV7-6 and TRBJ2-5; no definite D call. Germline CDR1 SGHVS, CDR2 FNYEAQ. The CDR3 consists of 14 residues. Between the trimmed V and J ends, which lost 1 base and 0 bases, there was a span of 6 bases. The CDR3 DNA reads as TGTGCCAGCAGCTTAGGTCCCAACCAAGAGACCCAGTACTTC. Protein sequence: CASSLGPNQETQYF.

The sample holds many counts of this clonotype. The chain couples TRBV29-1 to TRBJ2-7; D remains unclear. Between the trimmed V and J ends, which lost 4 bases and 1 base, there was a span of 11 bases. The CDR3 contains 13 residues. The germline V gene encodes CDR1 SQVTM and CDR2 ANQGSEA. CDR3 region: CSVVVLPSYEQYF. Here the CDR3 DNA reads TGCAGCGTTGTGGTCCTCCCATCCTACGAGCAGTACTTC.